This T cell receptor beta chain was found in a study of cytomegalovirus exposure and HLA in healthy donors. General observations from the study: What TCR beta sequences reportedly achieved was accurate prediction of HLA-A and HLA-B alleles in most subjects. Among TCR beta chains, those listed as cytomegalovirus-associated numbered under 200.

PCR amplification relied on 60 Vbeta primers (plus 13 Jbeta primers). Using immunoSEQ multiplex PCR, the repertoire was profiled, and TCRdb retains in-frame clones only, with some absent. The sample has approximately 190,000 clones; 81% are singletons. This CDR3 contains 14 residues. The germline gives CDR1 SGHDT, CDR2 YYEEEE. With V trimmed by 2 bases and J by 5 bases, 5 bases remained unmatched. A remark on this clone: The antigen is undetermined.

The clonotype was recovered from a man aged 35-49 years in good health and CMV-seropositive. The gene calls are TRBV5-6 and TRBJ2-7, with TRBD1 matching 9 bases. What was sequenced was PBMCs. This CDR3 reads CASSFRDRDDEQYF. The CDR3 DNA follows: TGTGCCAGCAGCTTCAGGGACAGGGACGACGAGCAGTACTTC.